The clone carrying this TCR beta chain has a handful of counts. This specimen includes other DNA sequences encoding the same CDR3. The sample originates from a study of blood T cell repertoires in COVID-19. The CDR3 consists of 12 residues. V dropped 4 bases and J dropped 4 bases, with 8 bases sitting between them. CDR1 is SNHLY, CDR2 FYNNEI, per germline. Produced via immunoSEQ multiplex PCR; TCRdb's table is partial and in-frame only. The table records more than 25,000 clones, roughly 88% of them present only once. The sample taken for sequencing was peripheral blood. This chain connects TRBV2 to TRBJ2-7; D is perhaps TRBD2 (6 bases). This receptor was obtained from a human donor in a cohort sampled during active COVID-19. For the CDR3, the DNA is TGTGCCAGCAGTGTGGAGGGGTACGAGCAGTACTTC. Its protein product is CASSVEGYEQYF.